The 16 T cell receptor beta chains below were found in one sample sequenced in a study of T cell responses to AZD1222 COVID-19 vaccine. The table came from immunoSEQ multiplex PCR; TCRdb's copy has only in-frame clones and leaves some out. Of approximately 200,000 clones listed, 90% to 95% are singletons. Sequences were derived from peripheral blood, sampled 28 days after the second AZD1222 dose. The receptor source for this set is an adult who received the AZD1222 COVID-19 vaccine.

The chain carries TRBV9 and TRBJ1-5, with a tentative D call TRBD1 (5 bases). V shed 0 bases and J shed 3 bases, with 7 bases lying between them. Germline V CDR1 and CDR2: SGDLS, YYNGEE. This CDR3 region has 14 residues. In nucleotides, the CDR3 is TGTGCCAGCAGCGTAGGGGGGGTCAATCAGCCCCAGCATTTT. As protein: CASSVGGVNQPQHF.

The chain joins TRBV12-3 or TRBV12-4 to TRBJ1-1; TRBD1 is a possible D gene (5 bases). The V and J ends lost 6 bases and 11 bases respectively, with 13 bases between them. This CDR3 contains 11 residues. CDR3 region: CASSSREMAFF. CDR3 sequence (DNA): TGTGCCAGCAGCAGCAGGGAGATGGCTTTCTTT.

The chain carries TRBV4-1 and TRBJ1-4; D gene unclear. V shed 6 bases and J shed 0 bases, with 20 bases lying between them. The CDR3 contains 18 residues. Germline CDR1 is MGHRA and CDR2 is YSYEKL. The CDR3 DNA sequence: TGCGCCAGCAGACAGAATCCATCCGTTAGGACAACTAATGAAAAACTGTTTTTT. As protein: CASRQNPSVRTTNEKLFF.

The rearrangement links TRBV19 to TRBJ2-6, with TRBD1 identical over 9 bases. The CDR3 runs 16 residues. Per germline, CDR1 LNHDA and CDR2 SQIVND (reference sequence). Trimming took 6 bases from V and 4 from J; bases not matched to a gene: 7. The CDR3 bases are TGTGCCAGTAGCAAAGGGACAGGGACGGGGGCCAACGTCCTGACTTTC. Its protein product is CASSKGTGTGANVLTF.

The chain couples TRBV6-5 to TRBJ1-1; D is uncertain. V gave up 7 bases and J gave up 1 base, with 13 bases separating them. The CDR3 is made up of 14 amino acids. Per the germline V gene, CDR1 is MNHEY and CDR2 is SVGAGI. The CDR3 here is CASIPTGQNTEAFF. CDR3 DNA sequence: TGTGCCAGCATCCCCACGGGCCAGAACACTGAAGCTTTCTTT.

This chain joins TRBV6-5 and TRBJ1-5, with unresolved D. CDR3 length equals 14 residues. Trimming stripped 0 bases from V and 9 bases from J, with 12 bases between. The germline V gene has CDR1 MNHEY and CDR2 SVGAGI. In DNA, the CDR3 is TGTGCCAGCAGTTACTCCGGTACGGGTCGGCCCCAGCATTTT. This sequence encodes CASSYSGTGRPQHF.

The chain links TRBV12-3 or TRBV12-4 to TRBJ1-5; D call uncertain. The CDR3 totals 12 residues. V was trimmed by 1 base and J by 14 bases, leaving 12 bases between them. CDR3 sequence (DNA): TGTGCCAGCAGTTTAGTGGGCAGGAGGAAGCATTTT. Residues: CASSLVGRRKHF.

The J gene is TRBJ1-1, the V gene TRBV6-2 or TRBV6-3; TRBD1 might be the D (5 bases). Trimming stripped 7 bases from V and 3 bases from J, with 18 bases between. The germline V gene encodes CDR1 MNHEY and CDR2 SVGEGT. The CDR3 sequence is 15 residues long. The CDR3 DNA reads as TGTGCCAGCACCCCCGGAGGGGCTGGTGACACTGAAGCTTTCTTT. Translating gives CASTPGGAGDTEAFF.

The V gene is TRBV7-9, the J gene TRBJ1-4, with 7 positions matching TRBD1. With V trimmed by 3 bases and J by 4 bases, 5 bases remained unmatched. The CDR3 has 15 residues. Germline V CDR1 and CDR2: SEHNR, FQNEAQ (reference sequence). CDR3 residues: CASSFGQADNEKLFF. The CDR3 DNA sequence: TGTGCCAGCAGCTTTGGACAGGCCGATAATGAAAAACTGTTTTTT. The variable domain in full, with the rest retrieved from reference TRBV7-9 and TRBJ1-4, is DTGVSQNPRHKITKRGQNVTFRCDPISEHNRLYWYRQTLGQGPEFLTYFQNEAQLEKSRLLSDRFSAERPKGSFSTLEIQRTEQGDSAMYLCASSFGQADNEKLFFGSGTQLSVL.

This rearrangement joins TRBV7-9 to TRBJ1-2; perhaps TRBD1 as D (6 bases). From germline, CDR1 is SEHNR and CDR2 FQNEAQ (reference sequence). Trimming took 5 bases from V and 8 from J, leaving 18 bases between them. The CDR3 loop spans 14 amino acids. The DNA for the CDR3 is TGTGCCAGCAGCACAGGGTGGGAAGGGGACGGCTACACCTTC. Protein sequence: CASSTGWEGDGYTF.

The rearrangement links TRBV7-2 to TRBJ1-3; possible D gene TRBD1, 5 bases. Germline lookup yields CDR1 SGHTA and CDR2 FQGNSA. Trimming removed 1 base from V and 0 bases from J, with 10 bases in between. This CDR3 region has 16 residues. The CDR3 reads CASSLGQLNSGNTIYF. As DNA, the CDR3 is TGTGCCAGCAGCTTAGGACAGCTGAACTCTGGAAACACCATATATTTT.

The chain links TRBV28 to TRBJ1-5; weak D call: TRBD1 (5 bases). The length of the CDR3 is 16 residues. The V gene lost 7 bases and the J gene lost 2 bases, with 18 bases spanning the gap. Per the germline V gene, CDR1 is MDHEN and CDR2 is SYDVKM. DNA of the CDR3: TGTGCCAGCACCCCCGGGCAGGGCATAGGCAATCAGCCCCAGCATTTT. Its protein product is CASTPGQGIGNQPQHF.

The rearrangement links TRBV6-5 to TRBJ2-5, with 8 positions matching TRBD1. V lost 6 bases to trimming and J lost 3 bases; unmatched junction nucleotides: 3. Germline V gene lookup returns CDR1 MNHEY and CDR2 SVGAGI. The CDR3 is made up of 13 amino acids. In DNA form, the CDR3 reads TGTGCCAGCAGGCTGGGACAGGAAGAGACCCAGTACTTC. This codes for CASRLGQEETQYF.

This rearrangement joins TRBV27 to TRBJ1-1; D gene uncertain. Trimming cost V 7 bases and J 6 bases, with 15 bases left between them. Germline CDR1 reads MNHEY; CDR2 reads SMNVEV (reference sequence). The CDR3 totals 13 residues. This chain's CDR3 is CASTHSGRAEAFF. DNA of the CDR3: TGTGCCAGCACCCATTCAGGTAGGGCTGAAGCTTTCTTT.

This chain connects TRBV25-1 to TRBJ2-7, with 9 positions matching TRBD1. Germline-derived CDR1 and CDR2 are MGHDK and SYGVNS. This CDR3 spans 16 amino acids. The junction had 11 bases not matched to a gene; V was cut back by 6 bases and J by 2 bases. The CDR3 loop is CASRALPGQGTYEQYF. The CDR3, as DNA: TGTGCCAGCAGGGCCCTCCCGGGACAGGGCACCTACGAGCAGTACTTC.

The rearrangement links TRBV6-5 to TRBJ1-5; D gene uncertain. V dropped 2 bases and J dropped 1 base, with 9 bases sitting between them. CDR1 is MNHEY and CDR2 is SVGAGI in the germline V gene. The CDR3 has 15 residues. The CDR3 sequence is CASSYGGSSNQPQHF. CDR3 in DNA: TGTGCCAGCAGTTACGGAGGGTCGAGCAATCAGCCCCAGCATTTT.